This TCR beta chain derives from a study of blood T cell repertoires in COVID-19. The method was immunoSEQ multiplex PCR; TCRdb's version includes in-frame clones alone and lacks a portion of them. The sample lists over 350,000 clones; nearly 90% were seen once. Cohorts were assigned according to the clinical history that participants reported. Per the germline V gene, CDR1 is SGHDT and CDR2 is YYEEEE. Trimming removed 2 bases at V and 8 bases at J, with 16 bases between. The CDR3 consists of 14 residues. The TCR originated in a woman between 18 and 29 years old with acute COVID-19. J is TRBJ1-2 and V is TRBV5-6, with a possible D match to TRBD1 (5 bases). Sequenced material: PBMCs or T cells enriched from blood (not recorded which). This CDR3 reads CASSLVGTHNGYTF. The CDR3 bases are TGTGCCAGCAGCTTAGTTGGGACTCACAACGGCTACACCTTC.